This T cell receptor (beta chain) was profiled in a study of CD8 T cells in ankylosing spondylitis. Broader study findings: Ankylosing spondylitis blood appeared to be characterized by a TCR beta motif of about eight highly homologous variants. Within matched ankylosing spondylitis synovial fluid, disease-linked clones were reportedly significantly enriched.

A quantitative 5'-RACE method, one with molecular barcodes, was used to make TCR beta libraries. TCRdb reprocessed the 5' RACE reads via MiXCR and lists one record per CDR3 protein. The profile shows 350,000 to 400,000 distinct CDR3 sequences, approximately 22% of them singletons. Remarks on this clonotype: Antigen specificity is unknown.

The CDR3 runs 11 residues. Between the trimmed V and J ends, which lost 4 bases and 8 bases, there was a span of 8 bases. This receptor was taken from a male donor with ankylosing spondylitis or in good health (not recorded which). The chain joins TRBV12-3 or TRBV12-4 to TRBJ1-2; tentative D call: TRBD1 (6 bases). The sequencing input was blood, either unsorted or a sorted T cell fraction (not recorded which). CDR3 sequence: CASSWGRGYTF. CDR3 DNA: TGTGCCAGCAGTTGGGGGCGCGGCTACACCTTC.